These T cell receptor beta chains were read from a single sample in a study of OX40 agonist ivuxolimab in advanced cancers. The protocol was immunoSEQ multiplex PCR, while the TCRdb copy is restricted to in-frame clones and leaves out a portion. The data contain over 45,000 clones, approximately 86% of them singletons. The sequencing here drew on CD4+ or CD8+ T cells sorted from blood, taken in a trial of the OX40 agonist ivuxolimab. The receptors stem from an adult with an advanced solid tumor such as melanoma, head and neck, liver or kidney cancer. The CDR3 runs from the conserved cysteine through the conserved F or W. A D gene is named only where the DNA matches it firmly. Size values are once, few and many counts, or a class for expanded clones, and some rows have none.

few,TRBV10-3,TRBJ1-2,-,TGTGCCATCAGTGAGTCGAAGGGGGGTGGCTATGGCTACACCTTC,CAISESKGGGYGYTF
-,TRBV19,TRBJ1-4,TRBD1,TGTGCCAGTAGCCAGACAGGGTTCTTCGAAAAACTGTTTTTT,CASSQTGFFEKLFF
-,TRBV7-3,TRBJ2-3,-,TGTGCCAGCAGCTTAATCCGGACTAGCACAGATACGCAGTATTTT,CASSLIRTSTDTQYF
-,TRBV7-9,TRBJ2-3,-,TGTGCCAGCAGCTTAGAGACAGGAGCTAGCACAGATACGCAGTATTTT,CASSLETGASTDTQYF
-,TRBV11-2,TRBJ2-2,TRBD2,TGTGCCAGCAGCTTAGGTGCTAGCGGGAATACCGGGGAGCTGTTTTTT,CASSLGASGNTGELFF
-,TRBV25-1,TRBJ1-6,TRBD1,TGTGCCAGCAGTGTACAGGGGTTCGGTTCACCCCTCCACTTT,CASSVQGFGSPLHF
-,TRBV27,TRBJ1-5,-,TGTGCCAGCAGTTTATTTGGCAGGGATCAGCCCCAGCATTTT,CASSLFGRDQPQHF
-,TRBV7-2,TRBJ2-7,TRBD2,TGTGCCAGCAGCTCCGCTAGCGGGGGGGACTCTTCCTACGAGCAGTACTTC,CASSSASGGDSSYEQYF
-,TRBV6-5,TRBJ1-2,TRBD1,TGTGCCAGCAGTGCTCAGGGGGACTATGGCTACACCTTC,CASSAQGDYGYTF
few,TRBV29-1,TRBJ1-1,-,TGCAGCGTTGAAGATCAAGGGGGCACTGAAGCTTTCTTT,CSVEDQGGTEAFF
-,TRBV5-1,TRBJ2-7,TRBD1,TGCGCCAGCAGCTCCCTGGGACAGTCCTACGAGCAGTACTTC,CASSSLGQSYEQYF
medium-sized,TRBV7-9,TRBJ1-4,-,TGTGCCAGCGGCCAGGGCCCTAATGAAAAACTGTTTTTT,CASGQGPNEKLFF
-,TRBV30,TRBJ2-1,-,TGTGCCTGGGGACAGTACAATGAGCAGTTCTTC,CAWGQYNEQFF
-,TRBV6-5,TRBJ1-6,-,TGTGCCAGCAGTTACTCGAGGCCGGGACTTTCACCCCTCCACTTT,CASSYSRPGLSPLHF
-,TRBV11-3,TRBJ2-7,-,TGTGCCAGCAGCCCACGCCCCCCGGCCTACGAGCAGTACTTC,CASSPRPPAYEQYF
-,TRBV18,TRBJ1-1,-,TGTGCCAGCTCACCACCGAGCGTGAACACTGAAGCTTTCTTT,CASSPPSVNTEAFF
-,TRBV29-1,TRBJ1-1,-,TGCAGCGTGCGGGCCGCCTTCACTGAAGCTTTCTTT,CSVRAAFTEAFF
-,TRBV5-1,TRBJ2-1,TRBD1,TGCGCCAGCAGCCCACAGGGGGCGCATGAGCAGTTCTTC,CASSPQGAHEQFF
-,TRBV11-2,TRBJ2-3,TRBD1,TGTGCCAGCAGCTACGACAGGGTAGCAGATACGCAGTATTTT,CASSYDRVADTQYF
-,TRBV5-1,TRBJ2-1,TRBD2,TGCGCCAGCAGCACCTTAGCGGGGCAGGGCAATGAGCAGTTCTTC,CASSTLAGQGNEQFF
few,TRBV4-2,TRBJ2-7,-,TGTGCCAGCAGCCAAGATATTGGACTCCACTACGAGCAGTACTTC,CASSQDIGLHYEQYF
-,TRBV7-6,TRBJ2-7,-,TGTGCCAGCTACCCAGCAGGTTCCTACGAGCAGTACTTC,CASYPAGSYEQYF
few,TRBV6-1,TRBJ1-5,-,TGTGCCAGCAGTGACCACAGGTACAATCAGCCCCAGCATTTT,CASSDHRYNQPQHF
-,TRBV19,TRBJ2-7,TRBD2,TGTGCCAGTAGTGCCCCTAGCGGGAAACCCTACGAGCAGTACTTC,CASSAPSGKPYEQYF
-,TRBV5-8,TRBJ2-5,TRBD1,TGTGCCAGCAGCCCGGGACAGGGGATCGGAGAGACCCAGTACTTC,CASSPGQGIGETQYF
once,TRBV4-3,TRBJ1-5,-,TGCGCCAGCAGCCAAGTTTTGGGTCAGCCCCAGCATTTT,CASSQVLGQPQHF
few,TRBV7-2,TRBJ2-6,-,TGTGCCAGCAGATTCAAAACGGGGACACGGTTCCCTGGGGCCAACGTCCTGACTTTC,CASRFKTGTRFPGANVLTF
-,TRBV2,TRBJ2-5,-,TGTGCCAGCAGCGCCGACGTCTTCCAAGAGACCCAGTACTTC,CASSADVFQETQYF
-,TRBV27,TRBJ2-2,TRBD2,TGTGCCAGCAGTTTAGCGGGAGGTTACACCGGGGAGCTGTTTTTT,CASSLAGGYTGELFF
-,TRBV6-1,TRBJ2-3,-,TGTGCCAGCAGTGATAGGGTTAGCACAGATACGCAGTATTTT,CASSDRVSTDTQYF
-,TRBV19,TRBJ1-3,-,TGTGCCAGTAGGAGCCTTTTCTCTGGAAACACCATATATTTT,CASRSLFSGNTIYF